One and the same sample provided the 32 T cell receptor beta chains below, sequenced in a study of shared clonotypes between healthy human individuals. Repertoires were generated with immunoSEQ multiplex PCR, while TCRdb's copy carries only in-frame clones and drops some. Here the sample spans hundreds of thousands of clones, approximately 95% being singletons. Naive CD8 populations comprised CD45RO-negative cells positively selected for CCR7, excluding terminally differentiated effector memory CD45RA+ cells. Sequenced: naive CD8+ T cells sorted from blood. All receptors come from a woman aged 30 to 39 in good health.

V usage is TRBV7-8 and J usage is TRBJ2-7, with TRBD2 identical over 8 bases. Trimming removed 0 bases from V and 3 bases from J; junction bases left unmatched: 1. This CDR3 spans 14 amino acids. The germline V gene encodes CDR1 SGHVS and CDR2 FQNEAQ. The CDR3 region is CASSLAAGDYEQYF. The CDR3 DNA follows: TGTGCCAGCAGCTTAGCAGCGGGAGACTACGAGCAGTACTTC.

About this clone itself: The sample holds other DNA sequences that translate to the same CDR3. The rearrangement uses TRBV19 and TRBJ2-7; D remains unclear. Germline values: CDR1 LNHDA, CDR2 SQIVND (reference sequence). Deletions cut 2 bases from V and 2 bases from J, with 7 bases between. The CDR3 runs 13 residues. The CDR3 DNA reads TGTGCCAGTAGTATAAGTCACGCCTACGAGCAGTACTTC. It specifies CASSISHAYEQYF.

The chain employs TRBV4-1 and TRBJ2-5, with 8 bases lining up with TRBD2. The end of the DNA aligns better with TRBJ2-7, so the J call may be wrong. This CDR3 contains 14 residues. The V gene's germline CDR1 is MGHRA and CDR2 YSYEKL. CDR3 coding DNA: TGCGCCAGCAGCCCGGGAGGGGACGGCTACGAGCAGTACTTC. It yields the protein CASSPGGDGYEQYF.

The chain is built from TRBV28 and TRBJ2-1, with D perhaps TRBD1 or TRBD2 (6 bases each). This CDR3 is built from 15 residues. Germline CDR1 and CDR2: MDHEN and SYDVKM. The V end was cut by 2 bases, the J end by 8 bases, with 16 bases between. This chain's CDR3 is CASSLGGGLVDEQFF. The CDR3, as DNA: TGTGCCAGCAGTTTAGGAGGGGGGTTAGTCGATGAGCAGTTCTTC.

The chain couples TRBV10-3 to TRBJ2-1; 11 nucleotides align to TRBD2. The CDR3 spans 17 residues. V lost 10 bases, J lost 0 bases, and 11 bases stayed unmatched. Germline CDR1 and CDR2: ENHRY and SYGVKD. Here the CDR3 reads CATSGTSGPSSYNEQFF. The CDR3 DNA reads TGTGCCACCTCCGGGACTAGCGGACCGAGCTCCTACAATGAGCAGTTCTTC.

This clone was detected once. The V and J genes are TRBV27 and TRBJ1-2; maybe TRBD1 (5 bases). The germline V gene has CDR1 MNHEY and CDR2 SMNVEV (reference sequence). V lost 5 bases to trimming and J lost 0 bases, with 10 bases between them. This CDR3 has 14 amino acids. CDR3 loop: CASSSRQTNYGYTF. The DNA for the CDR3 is TGTGCCAGCAGTAGCCGACAGACTAACTATGGCTACACCTTC.

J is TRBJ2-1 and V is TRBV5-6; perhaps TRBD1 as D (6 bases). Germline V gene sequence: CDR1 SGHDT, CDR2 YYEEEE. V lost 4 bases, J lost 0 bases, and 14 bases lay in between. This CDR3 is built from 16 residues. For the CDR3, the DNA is TGTGCCAGCAGCCCGCCGGACAGTTCCTCCTACAATGAGCAGTTCTTC. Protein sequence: CASSPPDSSSYNEQFF.

CDR3 sequence (DNA): TGCGCCAGCAGCCTAGGGGACACCGGGGAGCTGTTTTTT. Translated, it gives CASSLGDTGELFF. V and J are TRBV5-1 and TRBJ2-2; D may be TRBD1 (5 bases). The ends were cut back, 4 bases at V and 3 bases at J, with 7 bases in the middle. This CDR3 contains 13 residues. CDR1 is SGHRS, CDR2 YFSETQ, per germline.

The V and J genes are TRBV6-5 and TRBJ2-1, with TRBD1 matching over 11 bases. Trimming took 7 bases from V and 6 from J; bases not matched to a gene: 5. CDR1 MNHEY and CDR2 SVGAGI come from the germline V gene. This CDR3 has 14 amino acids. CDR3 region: CASTPGTGGNEQFF. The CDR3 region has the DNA TGTGCCAGCACCCCCGGGACAGGGGGCAATGAGCAGTTCTTC.

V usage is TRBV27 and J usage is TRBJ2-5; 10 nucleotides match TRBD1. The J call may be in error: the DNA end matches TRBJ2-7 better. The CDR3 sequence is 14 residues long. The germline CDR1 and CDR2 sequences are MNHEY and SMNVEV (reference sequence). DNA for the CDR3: TGTGCCAGCAGCTCGGGACAGGGGCCCTACGAGCAGTACTTC. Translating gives CASSSGQGPYEQYF.

The CDR3 loop is CASSLVEGGPFYEQYF. CDR3 in DNA: TGTGCCAGCAGCTTAGTTGAGGGAGGGCCGTTCTACGAGCAGTACTTC. This rearrangement joins TRBV7-9 to TRBJ2-7, with 7 bases identical to TRBD2. With 1 base clipped from V and 3 bases from J, the junction kept 9 bases outside the gene matches. In germline, CDR1 is SEHNR, CDR2 FQNEAQ (reference sequence). The CDR3 is made up of 16 amino acids.

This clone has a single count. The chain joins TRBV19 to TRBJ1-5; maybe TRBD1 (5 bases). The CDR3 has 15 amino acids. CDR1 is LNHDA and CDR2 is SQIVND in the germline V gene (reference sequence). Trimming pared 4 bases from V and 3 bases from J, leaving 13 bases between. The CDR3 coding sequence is TGTGCCAGTAGTACAGCCACGGGGGACAATCAGCCCCAGCATTTT. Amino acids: CASSTATGDNQPQHF.

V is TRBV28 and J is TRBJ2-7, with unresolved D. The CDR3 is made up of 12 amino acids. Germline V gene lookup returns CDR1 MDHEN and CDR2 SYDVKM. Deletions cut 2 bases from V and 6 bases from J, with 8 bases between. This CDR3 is CASSLGRLEQYF. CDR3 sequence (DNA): TGTGCCAGCAGTTTAGGCAGACTCGAGCAGTACTTC. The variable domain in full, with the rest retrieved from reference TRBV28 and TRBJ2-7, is DVKVTQSSRYLVKRTGEKVFLECVQDMDHENMFWYRQDPGLGLRLIYFSYDVKMKEKGDIPEGYSVSREKKERFSLILESASTNQTSMYLCASSLGRLEQYFGPGTRLTVT.

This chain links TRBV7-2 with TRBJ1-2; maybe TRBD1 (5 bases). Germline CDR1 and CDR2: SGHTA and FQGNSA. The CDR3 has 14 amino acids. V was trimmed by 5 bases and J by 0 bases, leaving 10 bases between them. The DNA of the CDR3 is TGTGCCAGCAGCCCCCGACAGTCTAACTATGGCTACACCTTC. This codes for CASSPRQSNYGYTF.

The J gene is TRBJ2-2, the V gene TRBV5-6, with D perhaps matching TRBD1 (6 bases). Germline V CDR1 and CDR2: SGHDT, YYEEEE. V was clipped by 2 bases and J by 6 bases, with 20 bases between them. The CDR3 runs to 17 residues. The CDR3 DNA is TGTGCCAGCAGCTTCAGGGGAGCGCGTGGTACAGCCGGGGAGCTGTTTTTT. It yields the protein CASSFRGARGTAGELFF.

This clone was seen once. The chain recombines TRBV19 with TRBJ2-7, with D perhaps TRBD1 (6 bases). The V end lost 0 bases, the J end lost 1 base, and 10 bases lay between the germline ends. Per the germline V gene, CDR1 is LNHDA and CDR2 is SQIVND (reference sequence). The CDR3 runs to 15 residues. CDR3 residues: CASSIDGGSSYEQYF. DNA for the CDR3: TGTGCCAGTAGTATAGATGGGGGCTCTTCCTACGAGCAGTACTTC.

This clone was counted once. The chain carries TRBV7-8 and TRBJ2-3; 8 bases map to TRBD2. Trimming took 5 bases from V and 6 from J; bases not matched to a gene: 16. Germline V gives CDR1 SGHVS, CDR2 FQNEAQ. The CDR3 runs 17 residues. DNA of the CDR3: TGTGCCAGCAGCCCCGGGGGCCTAGCGGGCCTAAGGGATACGCAGTATTTT. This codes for CASSPGGLAGLRDTQYF.

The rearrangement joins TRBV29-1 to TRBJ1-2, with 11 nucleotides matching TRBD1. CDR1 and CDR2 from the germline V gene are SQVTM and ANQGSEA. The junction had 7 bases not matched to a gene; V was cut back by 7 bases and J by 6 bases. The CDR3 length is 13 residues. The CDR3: CSARTGGADGYTF. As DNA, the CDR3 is TGCAGCGCCCGGACAGGGGGCGCCGATGGCTACACCTTC.

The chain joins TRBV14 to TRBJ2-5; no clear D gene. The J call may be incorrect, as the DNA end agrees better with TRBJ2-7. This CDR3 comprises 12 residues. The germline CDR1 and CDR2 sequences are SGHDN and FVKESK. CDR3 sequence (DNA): TGTGCCAGCAGCCTGAGCTTCTACGAGCAGTACTTC. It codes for CASSLSFYEQYF.

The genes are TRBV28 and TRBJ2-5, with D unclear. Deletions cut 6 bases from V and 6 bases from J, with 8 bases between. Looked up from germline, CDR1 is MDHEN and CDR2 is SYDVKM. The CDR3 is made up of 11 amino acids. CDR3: CASSMLQTQYF. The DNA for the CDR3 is TGTGCCAGCAGCATGCTCCAGACCCAGTACTTC.

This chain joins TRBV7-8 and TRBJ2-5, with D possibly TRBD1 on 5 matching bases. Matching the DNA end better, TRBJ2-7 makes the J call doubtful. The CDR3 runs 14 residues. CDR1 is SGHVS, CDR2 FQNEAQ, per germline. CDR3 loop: CASSLLRDTYEQYF. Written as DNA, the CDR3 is TGTGCCAGCAGCCTTCTCAGGGATACCTACGAGCAGTACTTC.

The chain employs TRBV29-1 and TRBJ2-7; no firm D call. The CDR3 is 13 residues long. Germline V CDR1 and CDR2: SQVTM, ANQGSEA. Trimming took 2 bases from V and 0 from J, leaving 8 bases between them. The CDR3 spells CSVELDLSYEQYF. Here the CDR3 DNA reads TGCAGCGTTGAATTGGATCTCTCCTACGAGCAGTACTTC.

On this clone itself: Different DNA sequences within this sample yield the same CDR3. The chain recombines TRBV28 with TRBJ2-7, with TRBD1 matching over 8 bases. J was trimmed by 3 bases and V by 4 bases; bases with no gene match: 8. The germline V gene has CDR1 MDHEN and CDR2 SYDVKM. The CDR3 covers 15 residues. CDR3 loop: CASSSPGRGLYEQYF. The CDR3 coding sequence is TGTGCCAGCAGTTCCCCGGGCAGGGGGCTCTACGAGCAGTACTTC.

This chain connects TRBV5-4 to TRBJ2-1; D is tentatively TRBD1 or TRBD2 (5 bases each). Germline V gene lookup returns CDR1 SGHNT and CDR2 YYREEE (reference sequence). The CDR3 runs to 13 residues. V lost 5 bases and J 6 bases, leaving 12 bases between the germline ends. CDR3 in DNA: TGTGCCAGCAGGCCCGGGACGGGCAATGAGCAGTTCTTC. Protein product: CASRPGTGNEQFF.

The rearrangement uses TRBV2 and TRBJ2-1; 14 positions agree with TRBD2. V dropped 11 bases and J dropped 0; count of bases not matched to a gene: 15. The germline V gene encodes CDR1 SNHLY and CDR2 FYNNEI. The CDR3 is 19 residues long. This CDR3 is CAARLAGGNRGSSYNEQFF. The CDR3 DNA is TGTGCCGCCCGACTAGCGGGAGGGAATAGAGGCAGCTCCTACAATGAGCAGTTCTTC. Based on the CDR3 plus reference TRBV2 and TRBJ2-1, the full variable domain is EPEVTQTPSHQVTQMGQEVILRCVPISNHLYFYWYRQILGQKVEFLVSFYNNEISEKSEIFDDQFSVERPDGSNFTLKIRSTKLEDSAMYFCAARLAGGNRGSSYNEQFFGPGTRLTVL.

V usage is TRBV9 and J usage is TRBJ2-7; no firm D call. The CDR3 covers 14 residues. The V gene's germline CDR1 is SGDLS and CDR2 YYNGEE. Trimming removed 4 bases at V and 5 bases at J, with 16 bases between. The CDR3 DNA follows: TGTGCCAGCAGCCCGGGTGTGGTGGCCCACGAGCAGTACTTC. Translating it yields CASSPGVVAHEQYF.

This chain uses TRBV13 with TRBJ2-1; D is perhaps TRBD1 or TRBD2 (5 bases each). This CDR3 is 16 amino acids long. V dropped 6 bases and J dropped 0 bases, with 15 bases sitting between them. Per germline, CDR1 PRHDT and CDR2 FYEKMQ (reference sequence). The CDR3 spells CASRDTGTSSYNEQFF. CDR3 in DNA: TGTGCCAGCAGGGACACCGGGACCTCCTCCTACAATGAGCAGTTCTTC.

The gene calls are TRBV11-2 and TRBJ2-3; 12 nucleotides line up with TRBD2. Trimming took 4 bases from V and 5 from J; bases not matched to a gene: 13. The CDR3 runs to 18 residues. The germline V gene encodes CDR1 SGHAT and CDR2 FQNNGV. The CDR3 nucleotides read TGTGCCAGCAGCTGGCCTTCTAGCGGGAGGGCCATAGAAGATACGCAGTATTTT. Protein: CASSWPSSGRAIEDTQYF.

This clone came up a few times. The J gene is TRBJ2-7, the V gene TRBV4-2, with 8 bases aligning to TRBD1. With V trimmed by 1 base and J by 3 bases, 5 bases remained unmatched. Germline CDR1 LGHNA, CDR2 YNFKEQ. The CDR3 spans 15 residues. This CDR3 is CASSQGRGQVYEQYF. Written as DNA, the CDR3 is TGTGCCAGCAGCCAAGGACGGGGACAGGTCTACGAGCAGTACTTC.

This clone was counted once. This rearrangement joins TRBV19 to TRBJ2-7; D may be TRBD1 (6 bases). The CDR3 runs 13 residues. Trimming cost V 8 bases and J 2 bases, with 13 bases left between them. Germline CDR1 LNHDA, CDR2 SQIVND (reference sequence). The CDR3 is CASSPGHTYEQYF. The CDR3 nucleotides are TGTGCCAGTTCACCGGGACACACCTACGAGCAGTACTTC.

CDR3 residues: CASSAAGLASYEQYF. DNA for the CDR3: TGTGCCAGCAGCGCTGCTGGACTAGCGTCCTACGAGCAGTACTTC. This chain connects TRBV9 to TRBJ2-7; TRBD2 matches 9 bases. The V gene's germline CDR1 is SGDLS and CDR2 YYNGEE. With 3 bases clipped from V and 1 base from J, the junction kept 5 bases outside the gene matches. The length of the CDR3 is 15 residues.

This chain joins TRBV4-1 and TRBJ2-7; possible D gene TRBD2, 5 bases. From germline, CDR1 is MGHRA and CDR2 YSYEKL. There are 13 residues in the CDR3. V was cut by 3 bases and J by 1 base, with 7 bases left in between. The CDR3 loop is CASSHSGSYEQYF. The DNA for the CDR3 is TGCGCCAGCAGCCACAGCGGATCCTACGAGCAGTACTTC.